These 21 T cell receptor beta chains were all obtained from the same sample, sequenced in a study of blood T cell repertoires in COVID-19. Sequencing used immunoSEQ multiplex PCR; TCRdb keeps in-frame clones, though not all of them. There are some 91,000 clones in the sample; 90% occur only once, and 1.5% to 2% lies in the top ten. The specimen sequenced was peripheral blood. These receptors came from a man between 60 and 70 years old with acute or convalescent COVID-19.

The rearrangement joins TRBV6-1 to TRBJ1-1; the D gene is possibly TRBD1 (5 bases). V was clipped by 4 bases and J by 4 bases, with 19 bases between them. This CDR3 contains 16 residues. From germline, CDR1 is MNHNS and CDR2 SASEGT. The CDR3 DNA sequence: TGTGCCAGCAGTGCCTCCTTGGGGCAGGGAGGCACTGAAGCTTTCTTT. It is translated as CASSASLGQGGTEAFF.

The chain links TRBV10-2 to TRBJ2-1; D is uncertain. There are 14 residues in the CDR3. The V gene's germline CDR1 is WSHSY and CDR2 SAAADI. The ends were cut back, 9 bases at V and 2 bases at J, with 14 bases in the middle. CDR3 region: CASFNSLTYNEQFF. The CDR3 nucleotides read TGCGCCAGTTTCAACAGTCTCACCTACAATGAGCAGTTCTTC.

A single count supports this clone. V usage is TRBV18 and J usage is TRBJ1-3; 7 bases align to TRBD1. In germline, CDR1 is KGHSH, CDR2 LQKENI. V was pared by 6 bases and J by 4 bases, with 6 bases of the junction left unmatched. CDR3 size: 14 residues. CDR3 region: CASSPGQIGNTIYF. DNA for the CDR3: TGTGCCAGCTCTCCGGGACAGATAGGAAACACCATATATTTT.

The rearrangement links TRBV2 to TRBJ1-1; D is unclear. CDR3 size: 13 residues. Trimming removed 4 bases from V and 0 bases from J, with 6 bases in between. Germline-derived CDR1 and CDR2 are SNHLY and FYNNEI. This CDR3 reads CASSAELNTEAFF. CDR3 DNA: TGTGCCAGCAGTGCAGAACTGAACACTGAAGCTTTCTTT.

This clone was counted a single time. Written as DNA, the CDR3 is TGTGCCAGCAGCCGCGGGGAGGGTGGAAACACCATATATTTT. It yields the protein CASSRGEGGNTIYF. This rearrangement joins TRBV7-2 to TRBJ1-3; no firm D call. CDR3 length: 14 residues. Germline V lookup: CDR1 SGHTA, CDR2 FQGNSA. Trimming removed 5 bases at V and 3 bases at J, with 11 bases between.

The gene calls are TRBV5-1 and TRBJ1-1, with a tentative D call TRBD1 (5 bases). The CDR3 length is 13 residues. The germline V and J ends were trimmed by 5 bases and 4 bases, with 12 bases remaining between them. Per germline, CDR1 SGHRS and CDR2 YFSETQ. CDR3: CASREGRSTEAFF. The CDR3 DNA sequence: TGCGCCAGCAGGGAGGGGCGTAGCACTGAAGCTTTCTTT.

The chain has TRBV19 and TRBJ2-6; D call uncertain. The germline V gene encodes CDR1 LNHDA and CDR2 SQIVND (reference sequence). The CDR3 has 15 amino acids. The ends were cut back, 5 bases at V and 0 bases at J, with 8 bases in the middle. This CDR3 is CASSPPSSGANVLTF. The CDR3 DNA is TGTGCCAGTAGTCCCCCCAGCTCTGGGGCCAACGTCCTGACTTTC.

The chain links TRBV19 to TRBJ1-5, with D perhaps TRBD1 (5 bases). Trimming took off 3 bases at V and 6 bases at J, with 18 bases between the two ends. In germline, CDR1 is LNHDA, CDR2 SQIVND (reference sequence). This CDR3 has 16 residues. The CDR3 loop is CASSIGAGVRRQPQHF. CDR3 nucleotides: TGTGCCAGTAGTATCGGTGCGGGGGTGCGGCGTCAGCCCCAGCATTTT.

The CDR3 nucleotides read TGTGCCAGTAGTTTTTACCCGGCCGGGACAGGGTACACTGAAGCTTTCTTT. This gives the protein CASSFYPAGTGYTEAFF. The chain links TRBV19 to TRBJ1-1; 9 bases match TRBD1. The germline V gene encodes CDR1 LNHDA and CDR2 SQIVND (reference sequence). The J segment lost 3 bases and the V segment lost 5 bases, leaving 13 bases of the junction unmatched. The CDR3 runs to 17 residues.

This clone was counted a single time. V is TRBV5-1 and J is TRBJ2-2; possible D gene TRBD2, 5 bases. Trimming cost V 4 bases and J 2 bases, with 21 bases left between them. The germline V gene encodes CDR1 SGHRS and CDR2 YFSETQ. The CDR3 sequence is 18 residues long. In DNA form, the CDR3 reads TGCGCCAGCAGCCTGAGACTACAGCGACTTACCAACACCGGGGAGCTGTTTTTT. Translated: CASSLRLQRLTNTGELFF.

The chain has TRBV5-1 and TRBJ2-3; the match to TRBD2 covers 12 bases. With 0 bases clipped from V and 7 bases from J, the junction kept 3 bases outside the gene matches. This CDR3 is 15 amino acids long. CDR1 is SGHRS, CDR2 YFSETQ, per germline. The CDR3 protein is CASSLETSGGYTQYF. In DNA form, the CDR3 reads TGCGCCAGCAGCTTGGAGACTAGCGGGGGATATACGCAGTATTTT.

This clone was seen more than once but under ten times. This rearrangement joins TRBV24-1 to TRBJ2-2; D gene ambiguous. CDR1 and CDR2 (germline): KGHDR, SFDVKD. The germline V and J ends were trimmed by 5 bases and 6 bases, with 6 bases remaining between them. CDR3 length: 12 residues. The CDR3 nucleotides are TGTGCCACCAGTGGAGTGGCCGGGGAGCTGTTTTTT. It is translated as CATSGVAGELFF.

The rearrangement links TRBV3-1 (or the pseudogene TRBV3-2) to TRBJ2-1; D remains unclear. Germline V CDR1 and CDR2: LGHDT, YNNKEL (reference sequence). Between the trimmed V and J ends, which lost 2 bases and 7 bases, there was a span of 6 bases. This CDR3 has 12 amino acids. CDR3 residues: CASSQSGNEQFF. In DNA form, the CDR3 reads TGTGCCAGCAGCCAATCCGGGAATGAGCAGTTCTTC.

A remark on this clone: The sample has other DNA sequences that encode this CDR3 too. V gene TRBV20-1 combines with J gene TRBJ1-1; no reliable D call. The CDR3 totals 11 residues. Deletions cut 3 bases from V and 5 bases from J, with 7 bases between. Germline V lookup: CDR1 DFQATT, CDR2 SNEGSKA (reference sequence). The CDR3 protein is CSASPGTEAFF. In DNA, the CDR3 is TGCAGTGCTAGTCCGGGAACTGAAGCTTTCTTT.

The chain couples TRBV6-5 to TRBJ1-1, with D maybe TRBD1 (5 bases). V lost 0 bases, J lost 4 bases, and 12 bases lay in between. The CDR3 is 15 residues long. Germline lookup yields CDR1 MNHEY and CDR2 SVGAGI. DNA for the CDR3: TGTGCCAGCAGTTACTCTGGAGGGGCGAGCACTGAAGCTTTCTTT. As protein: CASSYSGGASTEAFF.

CDR3 in amino acids: CASSLGLAGTQGETQYF. CDR3 coding DNA: TGTGCCAGCAGCTTGGGACTAGCGGGTACCCAAGGGGAGACCCAGTACTTC. V usage is TRBV5-5 and J usage is TRBJ2-5, with 10 bases matching TRBD2. Germline V gene lookup returns CDR1 SGHKS and CDR2 YYEKEE (reference sequence). J was trimmed by 5 bases and V by 0 bases; bases with no gene match: 10. This CDR3 has 17 amino acids.

The CDR3 DNA follows: TGCAGCGTTGAAGAGGGAACAGGCAGCTCCTACAATGAGCAGTTCTTC. Translation gives CSVEEGTGSSYNEQFF. The chain employs TRBV29-1 and TRBJ2-1; a possible D gene is TRBD1 (5 bases). V gave up 0 bases and J gave up 0 bases, with 12 bases separating them. From germline, CDR1 is SQVTM and CDR2 ANQGSEA. CDR3 length: 16 amino acids.

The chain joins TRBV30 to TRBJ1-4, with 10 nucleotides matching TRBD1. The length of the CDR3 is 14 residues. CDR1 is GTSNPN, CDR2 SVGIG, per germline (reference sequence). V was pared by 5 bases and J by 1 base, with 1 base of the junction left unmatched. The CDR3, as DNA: TGTGCCTGGGGACAGGGGGGAACTAATGAAAAACTGTTTTTT. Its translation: CAWGQGGTNEKLFF.

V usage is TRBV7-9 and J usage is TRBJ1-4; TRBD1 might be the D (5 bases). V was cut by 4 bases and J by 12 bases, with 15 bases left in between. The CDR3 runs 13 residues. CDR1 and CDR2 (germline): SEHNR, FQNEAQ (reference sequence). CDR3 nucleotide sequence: TGTGCCAGCAGCTCACGGACAATTGAGGAACTGTTTTTT. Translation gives CASSSRTIEELFF.

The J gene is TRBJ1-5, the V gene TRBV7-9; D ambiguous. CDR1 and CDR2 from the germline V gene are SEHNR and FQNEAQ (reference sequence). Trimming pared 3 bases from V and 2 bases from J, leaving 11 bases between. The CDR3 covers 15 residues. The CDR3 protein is CASSLEGSGNQPQHF. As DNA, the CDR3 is TGTGCCAGCAGCTTGGAGGGAAGTGGCAATCAGCCCCAGCATTTT. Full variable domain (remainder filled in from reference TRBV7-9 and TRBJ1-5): DTGVSQNPRHKITKRGQNVTFRCDPISEHNRLYWYRQTLGQGPEFLTYFQNEAQLEKSRLLSDRFSAERPKGSFSTLEIQRTEQGDSAMYLCASSLEGSGNQPQHFGDGTRLSIL.

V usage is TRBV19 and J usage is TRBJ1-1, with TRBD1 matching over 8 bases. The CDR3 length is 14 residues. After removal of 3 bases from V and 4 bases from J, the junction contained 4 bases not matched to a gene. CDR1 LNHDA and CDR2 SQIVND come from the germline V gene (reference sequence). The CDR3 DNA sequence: TGTGCCAGTAGTATCAGGGGGCTTGGCACTGAAGCTTTCTTT. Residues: CASSIRGLGTEAFF.